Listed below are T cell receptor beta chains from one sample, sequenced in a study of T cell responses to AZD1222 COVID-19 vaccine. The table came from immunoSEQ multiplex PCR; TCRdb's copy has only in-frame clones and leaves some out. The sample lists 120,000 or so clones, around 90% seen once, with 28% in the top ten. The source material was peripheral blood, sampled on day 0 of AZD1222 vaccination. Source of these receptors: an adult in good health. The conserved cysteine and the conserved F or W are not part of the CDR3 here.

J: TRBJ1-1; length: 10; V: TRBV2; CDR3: ASSVDPRRAF
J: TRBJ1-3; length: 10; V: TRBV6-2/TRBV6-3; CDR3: ASSGSGNTIY
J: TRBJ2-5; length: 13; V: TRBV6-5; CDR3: ASSPDRDRKETQY
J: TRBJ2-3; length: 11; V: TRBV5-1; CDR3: ASSLDGQNTQY
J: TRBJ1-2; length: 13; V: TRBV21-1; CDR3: ATTATETRNYGYT
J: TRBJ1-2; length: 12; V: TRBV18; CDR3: ASSPGQDNYGYT
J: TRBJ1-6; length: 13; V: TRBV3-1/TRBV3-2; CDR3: ASSRGGQTNSPLH
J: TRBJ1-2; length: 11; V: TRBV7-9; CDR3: ASSDNADYGYT
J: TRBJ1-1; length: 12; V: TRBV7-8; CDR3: ASSLRRSNTEAF
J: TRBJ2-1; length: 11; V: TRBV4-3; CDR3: ASSQDHYNEQF
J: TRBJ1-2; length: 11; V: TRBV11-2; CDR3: ASSIGQLYGYT
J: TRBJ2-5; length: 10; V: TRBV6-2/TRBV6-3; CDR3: ASSHFQETQY
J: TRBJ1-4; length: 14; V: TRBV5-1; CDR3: ASSLGEWSTNEKLF
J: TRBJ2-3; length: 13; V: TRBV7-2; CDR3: ASRGSSSPPDTQY
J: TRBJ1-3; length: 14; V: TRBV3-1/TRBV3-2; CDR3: ASSRGTGASGNTIY
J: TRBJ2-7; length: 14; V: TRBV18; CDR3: ASSPPGAGGAYEQY
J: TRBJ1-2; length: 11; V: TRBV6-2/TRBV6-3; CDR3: ASSLGTGNGYT
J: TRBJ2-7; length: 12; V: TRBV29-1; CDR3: SVGGVLGSDEQY
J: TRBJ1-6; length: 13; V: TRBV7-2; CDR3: ASSLVAEPNSPLH
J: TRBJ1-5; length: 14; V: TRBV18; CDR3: ASAFGDRALPQPQH
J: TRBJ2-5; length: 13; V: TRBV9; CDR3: ASSGTVLAGETQY
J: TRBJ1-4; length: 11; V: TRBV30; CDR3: AWRQQGSGKLF
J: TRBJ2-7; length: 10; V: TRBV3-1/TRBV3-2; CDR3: ASSQGATEQY
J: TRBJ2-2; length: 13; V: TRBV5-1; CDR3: ASSSLGAGTAVLF
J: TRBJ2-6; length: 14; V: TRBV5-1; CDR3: ASSLAGHSGANVLT
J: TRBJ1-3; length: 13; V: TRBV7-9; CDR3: ASSKQGASGNTIY
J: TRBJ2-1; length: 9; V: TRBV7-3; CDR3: ASSLGVEQF
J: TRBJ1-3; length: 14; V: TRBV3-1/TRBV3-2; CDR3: ASSHGQGITGNTIY
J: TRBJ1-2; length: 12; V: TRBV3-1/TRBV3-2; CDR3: ASSQGTGFYGYT
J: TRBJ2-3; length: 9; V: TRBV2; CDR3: ASRRADTQY
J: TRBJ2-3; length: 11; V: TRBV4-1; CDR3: ASSQEGPDTQY
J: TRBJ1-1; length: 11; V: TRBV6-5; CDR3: ASTFEADTEAF
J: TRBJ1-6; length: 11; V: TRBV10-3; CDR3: AISAGVRSPLH
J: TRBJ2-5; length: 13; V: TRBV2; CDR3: ASSEQARHQETQY
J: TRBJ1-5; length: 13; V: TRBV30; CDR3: AWSVAGTGSQPQH
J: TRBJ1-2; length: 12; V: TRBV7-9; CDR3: ASSLTGESSGYT
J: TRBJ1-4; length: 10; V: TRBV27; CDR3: ASGRGGEKLF
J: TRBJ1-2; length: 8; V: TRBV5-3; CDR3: TWGGDGYT
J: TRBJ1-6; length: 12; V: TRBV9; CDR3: ASSVESSKGPLH
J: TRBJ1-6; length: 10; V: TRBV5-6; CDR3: ASSLRGSPLH
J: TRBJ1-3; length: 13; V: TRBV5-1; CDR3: ASSPGTAPGNTIY